These 3 T cell receptor beta chains were all obtained from the same sample, sequenced in a study of blood T cell repertoires in COVID-19. Sequenced by immunoSEQ multiplex PCR; TCRdb stores in-frame clones only, minus some. The table records hundreds of thousands of clones, around 89% of them present only once. Sequenced: peripheral blood. These receptors all come from a woman in her 30s with acute or convalescent COVID-19.

The chain's CDR3 is CASSQGRASGGADQETQYF. Here the CDR3 DNA reads TGTGCCAGCAGCCAAGGACGGGCTAGCGGGGGGGCGGATCAAGAGACCCAGTACTTC. The rearrangement links TRBV3-1 (or the pseudogene TRBV3-2) to TRBJ2-5, with 12 positions matching TRBD2. Trimming removed 1 base from V and 2 bases from J; junction bases left unmatched: 11. Germline V gene lookup returns CDR1 LGHDT and CDR2 YNNKEL (reference sequence). The CDR3 has 19 amino acids.

V gene TRBV5-5 combines with J gene TRBJ2-7; 8 bases match TRBD1. Germline V CDR1 and CDR2: SGHKS, YYEKEE (reference sequence). Germline trimming cut 1 base from V and 3 bases from J; bases unmatched to any gene: 6. The CDR3 length is 15 residues. The CDR3 nucleotides read TGTGCCAGCAGCTTGAGCCAGGGGGCACTCTACGAGCAGTACTTC. Amino acid sequence: CASSLSQGALYEQYF.

The J gene is TRBJ2-3, the V gene TRBV12-5, with D perhaps matching TRBD1 (5 bases). The CDR3 contains 14 residues. Germline-derived CDR1 and CDR2 are LGHNT and FRNRAP. V was pared by 4 bases and J by 0 bases, with 8 bases between. CDR3 residues: CASGSGASTDTQYF. The CDR3 coding sequence is TGTGCTAGTGGTTCTGGGGCTAGCACAGATACGCAGTATTTT.